This TCR beta chain was retrieved from a study of blood T cell repertoires in COVID-19. Looking at the study overall: Material from acute and convalescent COVID-19 was sourced from the United States, Italy and Spain.

Individuals aged about 18 to 89 years were recruited from about two dozen US areas. The study assigned cohorts using participant-reported clinical history. Looked up from germline, CDR1 is MDHEN and CDR2 is SYDVKM. The CDR3 loop spans 13 amino acids. V was trimmed by 7 bases and J by 0 bases, leaving 7 bases between them. Authors' data handling: Researchers report that nucleated cell counts were estimated from reference gene primer amplification. TCRdb's table, derived via immunoSEQ multiplex PCR, lists solely in-frame clones and lacks some. From that table come the V and J calls and clone size; the DNA was used to work out D and trimming. The sample lists roughly 150,000 clones; over 70% were seen once.

This TCR was recovered from a man aged 45 to 65 in a cohort exposed to, infected with or recovered from COVID-19 (not recorded which). This sequence joins TRBV28 and TRBJ1-5; D is unclear. Sequenced: PBMCs or T cells enriched from blood (not recorded which). The CDR3 here is CASNSYSNQPQHF. In nucleotides, the CDR3 is TGTGCCAGCAACAGTTATAGCAATCAGCCCCAGCATTTT.